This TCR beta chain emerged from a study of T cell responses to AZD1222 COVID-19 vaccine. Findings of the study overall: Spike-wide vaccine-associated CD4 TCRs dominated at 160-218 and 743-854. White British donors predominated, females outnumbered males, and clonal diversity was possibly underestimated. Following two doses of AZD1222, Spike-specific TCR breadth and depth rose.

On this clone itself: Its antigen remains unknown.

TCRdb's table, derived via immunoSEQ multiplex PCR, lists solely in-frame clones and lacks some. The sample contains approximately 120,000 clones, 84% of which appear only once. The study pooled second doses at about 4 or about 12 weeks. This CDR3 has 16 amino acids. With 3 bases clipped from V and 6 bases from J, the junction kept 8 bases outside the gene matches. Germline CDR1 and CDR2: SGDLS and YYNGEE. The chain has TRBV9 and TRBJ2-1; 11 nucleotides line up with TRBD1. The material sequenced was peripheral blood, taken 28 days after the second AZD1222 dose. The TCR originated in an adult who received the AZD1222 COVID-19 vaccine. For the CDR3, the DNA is TGTGCCAGCAGCGCACCCCGGGACAGGGGGTTCAATGAGCAGTTCTTC. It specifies CASSAPRDRGFNEQFF.